The 21 T cell receptor beta chains given below trace back to one sample, sequenced in a study of cytomegalovirus exposure and HLA in healthy donors. Profiled with immunoSEQ multiplex PCR; TCRdb holds only in-frame clones, not every one. The sample lists some 64,000 clones, almost 97% occurring once. The source material was PBMCs. These receptors were obtained from a woman between 18 and 30 years old in good health and CMV-seronegative.

The chain employs TRBV18 and TRBJ2-3, with D unresolved. The CDR3 has 12 residues. Germline CDR1 is KGHSH and CDR2 is LQKENI. Between the trimmed V and J ends, which lost 2 bases and 6 bases, there was a span of 6 bases. The DNA of the CDR3 is TGTGCCAGCTCACCATACGGGGATACGCAGTATTTT. It yields the protein CASSPYGDTQYF. Full variable domain (outside the CDR3, taken from reference TRBV18 and TRBJ2-3): NAGVMQNPRHLVRRRGQEARLRCSPMKGHSHVYWYRQLPEEGLKFMVYLQKENIIDESGMPKERFSAEFPKEGPSILRIQQVVRGDSAAYFCASSPYGDTQYFGPGTRLTVL.

This clone appeared once. The chain is built from TRBV6-5 and TRBJ2-5; D gene ambiguous. Germline V gives CDR1 MNHEY, CDR2 SVGAGI. V lost 1 base to trimming and J lost 5 bases, with 14 bases between them. There are 15 residues in the CDR3. The CDR3 loop is CASSYFTAPGETQYF. The CDR3 DNA reads TGTGCCAGCAGTTACTTTACAGCCCCTGGGGAGACCCAGTACTTC.

CDR3 in DNA: TGTGCCAGCAGTTCTCCGGTCACTGAAGCTTTCTTT. Translation: CASSSPVTEAFF. The chain couples TRBV28 to TRBJ1-1, with D unresolved. Germline lookup yields CDR1 MDHEN and CDR2 SYDVKM. This CDR3 comprises 12 residues. Between the trimmed V and J ends, which lost 4 bases and 4 bases, there was a span of 7 bases.

The chain joins TRBV21-1 to TRBJ2-7; TRBD2, the D gene given by the table, was not confirmed from the DNA. TRBV21-1 is labeled a pseudogene. The length of the CDR3 is 12 residues. CDR3 in DNA: TGTGCCAGCACCCAACGAGCGGGCGAGCAGTACTTC. It encodes CASTQRAGEQYF.

This chain uses TRBV4-3 with TRBJ2-3; tentatively, D is TRBD2 (6 bases). V was cut by 0 bases and J by 5 bases, with 15 bases left in between. The CDR3 is 16 residues long. Germline CDR1 and CDR2: LGHNA and YSLEER. The DNA for the CDR3 is TGCGCCAGCAGCCAAGATGTGGGACTCCCGGAAGATACGCAGTATTTT. This gives the protein CASSQDVGLPEDTQYF.

The V call is TRBV27, the J call TRBJ1-1; 8 bases line up with TRBD1. The CDR3 is 13 residues long. CDR1 and CDR2 (germline): MNHEY, SMNVEV (reference sequence). The trim removed 4 bases at V and 4 bases at J, leaving 2 bases unmatched. The CDR3 DNA sequence: TGTGCCAGCAGTTACGACAGGGGCACTGAAGCTTTCTTT. The encoded protein is CASSYDRGTEAFF.

The genes are TRBV5-6 and TRBJ2-5, with D perhaps matching TRBD1 (7 bases). The CDR3 is made up of 14 amino acids. The ends were cut back, 4 bases at V and 2 bases at J, with 12 bases in the middle. Germline V lookup: CDR1 SGHDT, CDR2 YYEEEE. The CDR3 here is CASSGAGQQETQYF. The CDR3 nucleotides are TGTGCCAGCAGCGGCGCGGGACAGCAAGAGACCCAGTACTTC. The entire variable domain, with the rest obtained from reference TRBV5-6 and TRBJ2-5, is as follows: DAGVTQSPTHLIKTRGQQVTLRCSPKSGHDTVSWYQQALGQGPQFIFQYYEEEERQRGNFPDRFSGHQFPNYSSELNVNALLLGDSALYLCASSGAGQQETQYFGPGTRLLVL.

The chain joins TRBV9 to TRBJ2-2, with D perhaps matching TRBD2 (5 bases). CDR1 SGDLS and CDR2 YYNGEE come from the germline V gene. The CDR3 consists of 15 residues. V gave up 0 bases and J gave up 5 bases, with 11 bases separating them. The CDR3 is CASSVGGGFTGELFF. The CDR3 DNA follows: TGTGCCAGCAGCGTAGGTGGAGGATTTACCGGGGAGCTGTTTTTT.

The V call is TRBV7-9, the J call TRBJ2-2; 7 bases are a match to TRBD2. CDR3 length: 17 amino acids. V was pared by 0 bases and J by 3 bases, with 7 bases of the junction left unmatched. From germline, CDR1 is SEHNR and CDR2 FQNEAQ (reference sequence). The CDR3 region has the DNA TGTGCCAGCAGCTTAGCGCGGGCTAGCGGCCACACCGGGGAGCTGTTTTTT. This codes for CASSLARASGHTGELFF. Complete variable domain (other parts from reference TRBV7-9 and TRBJ2-2): DTGVSQNPRHKITKRGQNVTFRCDPISEHNRLYWYRQTLGQGPEFLTYFQNEAQLEKSRLLSDRFSAERPKGSFSTLEIQRTEQGDSAMYLCASSLARASGHTGELFFGEGSRLTVL.

The chain couples TRBV11-1 to TRBJ2-7, with 8 bases aligning to TRBD1. Losses at the gene ends were 3 bases for V and 4 bases for J; bases not matched to a gene: 8. CDR1 is SGHAT, CDR2 FQDESV, per germline (reference sequence). The CDR3 is 15 amino acids. Written as DNA, the CDR3 is TGTGCCAGCAGCTTTAGGTGGACAGGGCTTTACGAGCAGTACTTC. This sequence encodes CASSFRWTGLYEQYF.

The chain joins TRBV10-2 to TRBJ1-5; D possibly corresponds to TRBD1 (5 bases). The V end was cut by 3 bases, the J end by 9 bases, with 9 bases between. Per the germline V gene, CDR1 is WSHSY and CDR2 is SAAADI. This CDR3 region has 12 residues. The CDR3 DNA is TGCGCCAGCAGTGATCGGGGGATGCCCCAGCATTTT. Residues: CASSDRGMPQHF.

This clone has a single count. The chain uses TRBV27 and TRBJ2-2, with D possibly TRBD1 on 5 matching bases. There are 16 residues in the CDR3. Looked up from germline, CDR1 is MNHEY and CDR2 is SMNVEV (reference sequence). The V end was cut by 5 bases, the J end by 0 bases, with 13 bases between. Here the CDR3 DNA reads TGTGCCAGCAGTCCTAGGGGTTGGTCGAACACCGGGGAGCTGTTTTTT. It encodes CASSPRGWSNTGELFF.

The chain has TRBV28 and TRBJ2-7, with TRBD1 as a possible D gene (5 bases). The germline gives CDR1 MDHEN, CDR2 SYDVKM. This CDR3 comprises 14 residues. V was cut by 8 bases and J by 1 base, with 15 bases left in between. The CDR3 loop is CASGAPSGSYEQYF. CDR3 nucleotide sequence: TGTGCCAGCGGGGCCCCCTCCGGATCCTACGAGCAGTACTTC.

The chain uses TRBV9 and TRBJ1-1, with D hard to call. Germline CDR1 is SGDLS and CDR2 is YYNGEE. This CDR3 has 14 amino acids. V was clipped by 4 bases and J by 0 bases, with 10 bases between them. In DNA, the CDR3 is TGTGCCAGCAGCCCCCGCCTATTGAACACTGAAGCTTTCTTT. Translated, it gives CASSPRLLNTEAFF. Full variable domain (outside the CDR3, taken from reference TRBV9 and TRBJ1-1): DSGVTQTPKHLITATGQRVTLRCSPRSGDLSVYWYQQSLDQGLQFLIQYYNGEERAKGNILERFSAQQFPDLHSELNLSSLELGDSALYFCASSPRLLNTEAFFGQGTRLTVV.

The chain carries TRBV28 and TRBJ1-5, with D unresolved. The length of the CDR3 is 13 residues. V was shortened by 7 bases and J by 7 bases, with 14 bases between the two germline ends. Germline CDR1 MDHEN, CDR2 SYDVKM. As DNA, the CDR3 is TGTGCCAGCACCGCCCGGGAAGGGCAGCCCCAGCATTTT. This gives the protein CASTAREGQPQHF.

V is TRBV30 and J is TRBJ1-2, with D possibly TRBD1 on 6 matching bases. Germline CDR1 is GTSNPN and CDR2 is SVGIG (reference sequence). The CDR3 sequence is 12 residues long. Between the trimmed V and J ends, which lost 7 bases and 2 bases, there was a span of 11 bases. CDR3 sequence: CASPRGNYGYTF. CDR3 in DNA: TGTGCCTCCCCCAGGGGCAACTATGGCTACACCTTC.

Only one count was recorded for this clone. This rearrangement joins TRBV11-2 to TRBJ1-3; 7 bases line up with TRBD1. Per the germline V gene, CDR1 is SGHAT and CDR2 is FQNNGV. The CDR3 runs to 16 residues. Trimming took 0 bases from V and 4 from J; bases not matched to a gene: 6. The CDR3 sequence: CASSLDWRQGGNTIYF. Written as DNA, the CDR3 is TGTGCCAGCAGCTTAGATTGGAGACAGGGAGGAAACACCATATATTTT.

This sequence joins TRBV11-1 and TRBJ2-5, with TRBD1 as a possible D gene (6 bases). The CDR3 covers 14 residues. Germline loops: CDR1 SGHAT, CDR2 FQDESV (reference sequence). V lost 5 bases and J lost 2, with 12 bases in between. In nucleotides, the CDR3 is TGTGCCAGCAGCCAACCCAGGGGACAAGAGACCCAGTACTTC. Translated: CASSQPRGQETQYF.

The chain combines TRBV7-3 with TRBJ2-1; 7 positions agree with TRBD2. The CDR3 has 13 amino acids. V lost 3 bases, J lost 9 bases, and 5 bases stayed unmatched. Germline V gene sequence: CDR1 SGHTA, CDR2 FQGTGA. The CDR3 sequence is CASSFTGEGEQFF. CDR3 nucleotides: TGTGCCAGCAGCTTTACGGGGGAGGGTGAGCAGTTCTTC.

The chain is built from TRBV7-8 and TRBJ2-3; TRBD1 agrees at 10 bases. Germline CDR1 reads SGHVS; CDR2 reads FQNEAQ. The CDR3 has 15 amino acids. V was pared by 5 bases and J by 2 bases, with 4 bases of the junction left unmatched. CDR3 in amino acids: CASSLTGGITDTQYF. In DNA form, the CDR3 reads TGTGCCAGCAGCCTGACAGGGGGCATCACAGATACGCAGTATTTT.

V gene TRBV5-1 combines with J gene TRBJ2-3; 15 nucleotides line up with TRBD2. This CDR3 contains 17 residues. The junction had 1 base not matched to a gene; V was cut back by 2 bases and J by 0 bases. Germline CDR1 and CDR2: SGHRS and YFSETQ. CDR3 protein: CASSFGLAGGSTDTQYF. The CDR3 bases are TGCGCCAGCAGCTTCGGACTAGCGGGAGGGAGCACAGATACGCAGTATTTT.